Listed below are T cell receptor beta chains from one sample, sequenced in a study of blood T cell repertoires in COVID-19. Clones were sequenced by immunoSEQ multiplex PCR, and TCRdb holds only the in-frame ones, with some missing. The data show 240,000 or so clones, roughly nine tenths seen once. The sample was peripheral blood. These receptor sequences come from a man aged 55 to 70 with acute or convalescent COVID-19. Each CDR3 is given with its conserved first and last residue. The order of the fields is clone size, J gene, V gene, CDR3 length, D gene, CDR3 DNA, CDR3 protein. D genes are given only for firm matches. The size of a clone is reported for some rows only, either as once, few or many, or as a class for expanded clones.

>NA|TRBJ2-7|TRBV27|15|TRBD1
TGTGCCAGCAGTTTTGGCGACAGGGACCCCTACGAGCAGTACTTC
CASSFGDRDPYEQYF
>NA|TRBJ1-4|TRBV30|13|NA
TGTGCCTGGAGTGTACAGGGAATTGAAAAACTGTTTTTT
CAWSVQGIEKLFF
>NA|TRBJ2-5|TRBV5-1|13|NA
TGCGCCAGCAGCTTGGAGCTGATGGAGACCCAGTACTTC
CASSLELMETQYF
>NA|TRBJ1-5|TRBV7-5|18|NA
TGTGCCAGAAGCTATCAAAGGGACAGCACGCAGGCAAATCAGCCCCAGCATTTT
CARSYQRDSTQANQPQHF
>NA|TRBJ1-1|TRBV12-3/TRBV12-4|13|TRBD1
TGTGCCAGCAGTTTGGGAGGGGGGACAGGAGCTTTCTTT
CASSLGGGTGAFF
>NA|TRBJ1-2|TRBV11-3|14|NA
TGTGCCAGCAGCTTAGGGGACTTAACTGGTGGCTACACCTTC
CASSLGDLTGGYTF
>NA|TRBJ2-2|TRBV27|16|NA
TGTGCCAGCAGTTTATCGACAGCTTCCTTCGCCGGGGAGCTGTTTTTT
CASSLSTASFAGELFF
>NA|TRBJ2-7|TRBV3-1/TRBV3-2|12|NA
TGTGCCACCTCCGGGTCAACCTACGAGCAGTACTTC
CATSGSTYEQYF
>NA|TRBJ2-5|TRBV4-3|16|TRBD2
TGCGCCAGCAGCCACGCCCTAGCGGGGAAGGGAGAGACCCAGTACTTC
CASSHALAGKGETQYF
>NA|TRBJ2-7|TRBV5-6|14|NA
TGTGCCAGCAGCTTCATGGACTCCCGATTCGAGCAGTACTTC
CASSFMDSRFEQYF
>NA|TRBJ2-1|TRBV6-6|15|TRBD2
TGTGCCAGCAGGCCCGGACTAGCGGCGACCAATGAGCAGTTCTTC
CASRPGLAATNEQFF
>NA|TRBJ1-2|TRBV4-3|16|TRBD1
TGCGCCAGCAGCCAAGATGAGGACAGGTGGAACTATGGCTACACCTTC
CASSQDEDRWNYGYTF
>NA|TRBJ2-3|TRBV27|15|NA
TGTGCCAGCAGTCAACAGGGCCCCAGCACAGATACGCAGTATTTT
CASSQQGPSTDTQYF
>NA|TRBJ1-2|TRBV20-1|11|NA
TGCAGTGCTAGGGGGGGCTATGGCTACACCTTC
CSARGGYGYTF
>once|TRBJ2-1|TRBV29-1|16|TRBD1
TGCAGCGTCGAACTCGGGACAGCAGGATCCTACAATGAGCAGTTCTTC
CSVELGTAGSYNEQFF
>NA|TRBJ1-1|TRBV7-9|19|NA
TGTGCCAGCAGCTTGTACCGGGACTCGAGTTTTGCGAGGGAGACTGGAGCTTTCTTT
CASSLYRDSSFARETGAFF
>NA|TRBJ1-5|TRBV19|16|TRBD1
TGTGCCAGTAGTTATAGGGACAGGGTTTCAAATCAGCCCCAGCATTTT
CASSYRDRVSNQPQHF
>NA|TRBJ1-4|TRBV3-1/TRBV3-2|17|TRBD1
TGTGCCAGCAGCCAAGCGCAAACCGGGACAGGGCTTGAAAAACTGTTTTTT
CASSQAQTGTGLEKLFF
>NA|TRBJ2-1|TRBV10-3|14|NA
TGTGCCATCAGTGCCCCGGCGGAATACAATGAGCAGTTCTTC
CAISAPAEYNEQFF
>NA|TRBJ2-3|TRBV7-2|14|NA
TGTGCCAGCAGATCCGCGGGATTCGGGGATACGCAGTATTTT
CASRSAGFGDTQYF
>NA|TRBJ1-2|TRBV12-3/TRBV12-4|12|NA
TGTGCCGCCGGGGGGCCTAGCTATGGCTACACCTTC
CAAGGPSYGYTF
>NA|TRBJ1-2|TRBV9|16|TRBD1
TGTGCCAGCAGCGCCGGACAGGGGGTCCCTAACTATGGCTACACCTTC
CASSAGQGVPNYGYTF
>NA|TRBJ1-2|TRBV7-2|14|NA
TGTGCCAGCAGCCTAATTATAAGGGGGGGTGGCTACACCTTC
CASSLIIRGGGYTF
>NA|TRBJ1-6|TRBV28|16|NA
TGTGCCAGCAGTTTACTTTCGACAGCTTCTAATTCACCCCTCCACTTT
CASSLLSTASNSPLHF
>NA|TRBJ1-1|TRBV4-3|17|TRBD1
TGCGCCAGCAGCCAAGATCGGACAGGGGCCATGAACACTGAAGCTTTCTTT
CASSQDRTGAMNTEAFF
>NA|TRBJ2-2|TRBV4-3|17|TRBD1
TGCGCCAGCAGCCAAGATCGGGGGACAGGGGTCACCGGGGAGCTGTTTTTT
CASSQDRGTGVTGELFF
>NA|TRBJ2-3|TRBV7-3|14|TRBD2
TGTGCCAGCAGCCCCAGCGGGAGGGGAGATACGCAGTATTTT
CASSPSGRGDTQYF
>NA|TRBJ2-7|TRBV7-8|13|NA
TGTGCCAGCAGCCTTACAGACTCCTACGAGCAGTACTTC
CASSLTDSYEQYF
>NA|TRBJ2-5|TRBV12-5|13|NA
TGTGCTAGTGGCTCCCTCAGGGAAGAGACCCAGTACTTC
CASGSLREETQYF
>NA|TRBJ2-2|TRBV5-1|18|TRBD2
TGCGCCAGCAGCTTGGCGTTAGCGGGAGTATATGGCACCGGGGAGCTGTTTTTT
CASSLALAGVYGTGELFF
>NA|TRBJ2-1|TRBV12-3/TRBV12-4|11|NA
TGTGCCAGCAGTCCTCGGGGAGAGCAGTTCTTC
CASSPRGEQFF
>NA|TRBJ2-5|TRBV7-8|14|NA
TGTGCCAGCAGCTTCCGACGGAGCCAAGAGACCCAGTACTTC
CASSFRRSQETQYF
>NA|TRBJ2-2|TRBV21-1|20|NA
TGTGCCAGCAGCAAAGCGCTTTGTGTTAGTCTAGCGGGAGACACCGGGGAGCTGTTTTTT
CASSKALCVSLAGDTGELFF
>few|TRBJ1-1|TRBV28|13|NA
TGTGCCAGCAGTTTAGGAGGGAACACTGAAGCTTTCTTT
CASSLGGNTEAFF
>NA|TRBJ2-2|TRBV4-2|15|NA
TGTGCCAGCAGCCAAGACGGTAGTAAAGCCGGGGAGCTGTTTTTT
CASSQDGSKAGELFF
>NA|TRBJ1-4|TRBV28|15|NA
TGTGCCAGCAGTCTGTCGGGAGCGTTTAATGAAAAACTGTTTTTT
CASSLSGAFNEKLFF
>NA|TRBJ2-5|TRBV15|12|NA
TGTGCCACCGATTCCGGGAGTGGGACCCAGTACTTC
CATDSGSGTQYF
>NA|TRBJ1-2|TRBV2|16|NA
TGTGCCAGCACCAATAGAGGGCCCGGGCAGGACTATGGCTACACCTTC
CASTNRGPGQDYGYTF
>NA|TRBJ1-1|TRBV27|16|NA
TGTGCCAGCAGTTTATTTAGGGGCTACTCTACCACTGAAGCTTTCTTT
CASSLFRGYSTTEAFF
>NA|TRBJ1-6|TRBV15|15|TRBD1
TGTGCCACCACCGGGAGACAGGGGGAGAATTCACCCCTCCACTTT
CATTGRQGENSPLHF
>NA|TRBJ2-1|TRBV7-3|15|TRBD1
TGTGCCAGCAGCCTACGACAGGGGTACCTCAATGAGCAGTTCTTC
CASSLRQGYLNEQFF
>NA|TRBJ1-2|TRBV25-1|15|TRBD1
TGTGCCAGCAGTGAATGGGACAGTGATATACGTGGCTACACCTTC
CASSEWDSDIRGYTF
>NA|TRBJ1-5|TRBV28|14|TRBD1
TGTGCCAGCAGTTTGGGACAGGGGTTTCAGCCCCAGCATTTT
CASSLGQGFQPQHF
>few|TRBJ1-1|TRBV11-2|14|TRBD1
TGTGCCAGCACCAAGACAGGGCGGGACACTGAAGCTTTCTTT
CASTKTGRDTEAFF
>NA|TRBJ2-4|TRBV27|15|TRBD1
TGTGCCAGCAGTTTACGACCAGGGGGTCAAAACATTCAGTACTTC
CASSLRPGGQNIQYF
>few|TRBJ1-4|TRBV19|13|NA
TGTGCCAGTAGTTCTACGGAGAATGAAAAACTGTTTTTT
CASSSTENEKLFF
>NA|TRBJ1-4|TRBV28|13|NA
TGTGCCATCTTCGACGGACTTAATGAAAAACTGTTTTTT
CAIFDGLNEKLFF
>NA|TRBJ2-3|TRBV28|15|TRBD1
TGTGCCAGCAGTTGGGACAGGGGGTCAACAGATACGCAGTATTTT
CASSWDRGSTDTQYF
>NA|TRBJ1-4|TRBV6-5|15|NA
TGTGCCAGCAGTTACACCAGGGCTACGAATGAAAAACTGTTTTTT
CASSYTRATNEKLFF
>NA|TRBJ2-7|TRBV11-3|15|TRBD2
TGTGCCAGCAGCCCCCGACCGGGAGGGCCTGGCGAGCAGTACTTC
CASSPRPGGPGEQYF
>NA|TRBJ2-7|TRBV5-8|15|TRBD2
TGTGCCAGCAGCGTGGTCGGGGGGTGGTCCTACGAGCAGTACTTC
CASSVVGGWSYEQYF
>NA|TRBJ1-2|TRBV29-1|15|NA
TGCAGCGCCAGAGGTGAAGGGGCAACTAACTATGGCTACACCTTC
CSARGEGATNYGYTF
>NA|TRBJ2-5|TRBV7-8|16|TRBD2
TGTGCCAGCAGCGCCAAGACTAGCGAGATCCAAGAGACCCAGTACTTC
CASSAKTSEIQETQYF
>NA|TRBJ2-1|TRBV4-3|16|NA
TGCGCCAGCAGCCAAGATTGGGGACTTTGGGGCTATGAGCAGTTCTTC
CASSQDWGLWGYEQFF